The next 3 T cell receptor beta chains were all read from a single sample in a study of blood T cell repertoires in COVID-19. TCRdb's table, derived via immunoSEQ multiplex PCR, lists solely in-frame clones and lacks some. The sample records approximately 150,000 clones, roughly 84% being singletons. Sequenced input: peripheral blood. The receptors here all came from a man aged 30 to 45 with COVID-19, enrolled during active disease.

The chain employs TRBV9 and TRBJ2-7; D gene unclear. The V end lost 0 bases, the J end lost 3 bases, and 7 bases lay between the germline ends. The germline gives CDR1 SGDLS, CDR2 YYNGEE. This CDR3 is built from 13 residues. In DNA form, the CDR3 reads TGTGCCAGCAGCGTAGGGGCAGGCTACGAGCAGTACTTC. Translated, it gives CASSVGAGYEQYF.

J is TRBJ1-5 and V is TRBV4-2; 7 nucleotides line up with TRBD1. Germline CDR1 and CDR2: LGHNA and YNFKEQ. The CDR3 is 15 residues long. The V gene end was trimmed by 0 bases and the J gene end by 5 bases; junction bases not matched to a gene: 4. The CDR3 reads CASSQEWTGDQPQHF. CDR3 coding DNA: TGTGCCAGCAGCCAAGAGTGGACAGGCGATCAGCCCCAGCATTTT.

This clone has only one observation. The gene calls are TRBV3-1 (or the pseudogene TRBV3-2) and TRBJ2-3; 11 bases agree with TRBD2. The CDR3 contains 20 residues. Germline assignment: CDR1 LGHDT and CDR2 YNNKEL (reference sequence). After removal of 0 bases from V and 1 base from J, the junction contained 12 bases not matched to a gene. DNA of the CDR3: TGTGCCAGCAGCCAAGATGGGAGACTAGCGGGATCCGCGGGCACAGATACGCAGTATTTT. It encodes CASSQDGRLAGSAGTDTQYF.